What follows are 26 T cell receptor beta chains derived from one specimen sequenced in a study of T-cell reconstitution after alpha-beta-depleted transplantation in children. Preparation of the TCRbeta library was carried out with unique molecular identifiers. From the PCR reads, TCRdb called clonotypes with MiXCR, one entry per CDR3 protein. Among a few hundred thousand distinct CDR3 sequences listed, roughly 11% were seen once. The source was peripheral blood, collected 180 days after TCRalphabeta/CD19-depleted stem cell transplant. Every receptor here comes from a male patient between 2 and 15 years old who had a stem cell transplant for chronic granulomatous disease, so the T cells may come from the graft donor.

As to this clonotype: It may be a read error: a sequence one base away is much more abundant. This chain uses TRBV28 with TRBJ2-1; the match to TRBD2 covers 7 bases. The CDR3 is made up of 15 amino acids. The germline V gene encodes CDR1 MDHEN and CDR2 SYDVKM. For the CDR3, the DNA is TGTGACAGCAGGTCAACGGGACTACGCTACAATGAGCAGTTCTTC. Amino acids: CDSRSTGLRYNEQFF.

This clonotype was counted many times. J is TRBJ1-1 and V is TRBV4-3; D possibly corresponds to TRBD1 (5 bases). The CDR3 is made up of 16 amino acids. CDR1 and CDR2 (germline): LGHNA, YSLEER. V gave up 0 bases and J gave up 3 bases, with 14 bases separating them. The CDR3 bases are TGCGCCAGCAGCCAAGATATCGGGGTAGGGGACACTGAAGCTTTCTTT. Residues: CASSQDIGVGDTEAFF.

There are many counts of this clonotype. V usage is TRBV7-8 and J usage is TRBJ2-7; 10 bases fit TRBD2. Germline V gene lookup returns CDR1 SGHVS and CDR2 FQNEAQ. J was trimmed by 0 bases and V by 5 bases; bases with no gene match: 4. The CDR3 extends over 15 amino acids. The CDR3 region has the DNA TGTGCCAGCAGCCGTACTAGCGGGAACTCCTACGAGCAGTACTTC. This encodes CASSRTSGNSYEQYF.

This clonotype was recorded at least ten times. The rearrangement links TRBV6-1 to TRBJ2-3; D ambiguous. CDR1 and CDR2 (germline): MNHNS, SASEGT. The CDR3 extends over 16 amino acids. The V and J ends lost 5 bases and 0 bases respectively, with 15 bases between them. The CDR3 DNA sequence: TGTGCCAGCAGTCGAAGGACGGTGTCTAGCACAGATACGCAGTATTTT. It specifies CASSRRTVSSTDTQYF.

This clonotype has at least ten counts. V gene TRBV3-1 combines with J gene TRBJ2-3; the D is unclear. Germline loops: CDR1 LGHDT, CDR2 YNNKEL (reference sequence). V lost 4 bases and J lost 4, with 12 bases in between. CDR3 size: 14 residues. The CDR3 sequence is CASSRYVAADTQYF. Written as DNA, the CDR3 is TGTGCCAGCAGCCGGTACGTAGCAGCAGATACGCAGTATTTT.

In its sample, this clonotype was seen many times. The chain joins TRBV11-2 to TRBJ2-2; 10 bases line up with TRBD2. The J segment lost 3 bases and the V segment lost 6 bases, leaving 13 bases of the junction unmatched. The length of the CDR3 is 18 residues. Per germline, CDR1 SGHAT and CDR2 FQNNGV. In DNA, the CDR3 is TGTGCCAGCAGTTCTCTAACCATACTAGCGGGGTACACCGGGGAGCTGTTTTTT. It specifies CASSSLTILAGYTGELFF.

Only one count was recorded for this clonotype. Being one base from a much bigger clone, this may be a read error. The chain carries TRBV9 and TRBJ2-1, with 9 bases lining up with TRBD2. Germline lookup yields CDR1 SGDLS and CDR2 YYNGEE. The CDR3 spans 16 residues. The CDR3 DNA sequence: TGTGCCAGCAGCACGTTTAGCGGGAGCACCTACAATGAGCAGCTCTTC. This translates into CASSTFSGSTYNEQLF.

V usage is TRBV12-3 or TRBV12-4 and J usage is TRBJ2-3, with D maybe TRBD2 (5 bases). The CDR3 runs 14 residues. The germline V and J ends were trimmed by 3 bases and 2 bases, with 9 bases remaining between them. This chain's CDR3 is CASSFQDYTDTQYF. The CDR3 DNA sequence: TGTGCCAGCAGTTTCCAAGACTACACAGATACGCAGTATTTT.

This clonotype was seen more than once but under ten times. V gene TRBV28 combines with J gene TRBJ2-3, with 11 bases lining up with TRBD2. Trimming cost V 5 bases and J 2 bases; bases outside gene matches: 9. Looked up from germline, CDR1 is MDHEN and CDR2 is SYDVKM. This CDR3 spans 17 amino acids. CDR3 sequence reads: CASSGRASGGLTDTQYF. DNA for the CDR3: TGTGCCAGCAGTGGCAGGGCTAGCGGGGGGCTCACAGATACGCAGTATTTT.

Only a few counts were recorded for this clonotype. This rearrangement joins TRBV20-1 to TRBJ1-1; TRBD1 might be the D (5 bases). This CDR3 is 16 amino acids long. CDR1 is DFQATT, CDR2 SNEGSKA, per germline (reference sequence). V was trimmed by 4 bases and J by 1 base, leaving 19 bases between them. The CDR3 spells CSAKRQEGSKNTEAFF. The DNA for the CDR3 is TGCAGTGCTAAACGCCAGGAGGGGTCAAAGAACACTGAAGCTTTCTTT.

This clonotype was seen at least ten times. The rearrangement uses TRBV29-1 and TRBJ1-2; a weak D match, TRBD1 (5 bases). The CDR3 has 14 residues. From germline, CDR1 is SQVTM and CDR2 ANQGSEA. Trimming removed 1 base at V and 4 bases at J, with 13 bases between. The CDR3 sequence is CSVEGQGAGYGYTF. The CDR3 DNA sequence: TGCAGCGTTGAAGGGCAGGGAGCGGGCTATGGCTACACCTTC.

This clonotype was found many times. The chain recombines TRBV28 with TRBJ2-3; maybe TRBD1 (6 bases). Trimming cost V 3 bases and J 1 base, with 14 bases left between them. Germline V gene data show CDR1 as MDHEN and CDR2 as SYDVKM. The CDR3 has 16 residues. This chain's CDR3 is CASSFPTTGGTDTQYF. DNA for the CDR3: TGTGCCAGCAGTTTCCCCACGACAGGAGGCACAGATACGCAGTATTTT.

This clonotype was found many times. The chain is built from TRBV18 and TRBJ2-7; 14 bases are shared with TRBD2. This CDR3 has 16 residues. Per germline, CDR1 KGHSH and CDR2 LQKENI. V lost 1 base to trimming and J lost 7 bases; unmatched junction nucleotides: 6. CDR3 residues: CASSPRGLAGVWEQYF. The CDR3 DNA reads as TGTGCCAGCTCACCACGGGGACTAGCGGGAGTTTGGGAGCAGTACTTC.

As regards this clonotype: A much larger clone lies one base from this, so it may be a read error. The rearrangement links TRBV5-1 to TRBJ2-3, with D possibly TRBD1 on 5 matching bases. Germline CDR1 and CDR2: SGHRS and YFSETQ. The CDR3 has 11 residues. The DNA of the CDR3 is TGCGACAGCCCAGGGCAGGCGGCGTCGTATTTT. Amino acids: CDSPGQAASYF.

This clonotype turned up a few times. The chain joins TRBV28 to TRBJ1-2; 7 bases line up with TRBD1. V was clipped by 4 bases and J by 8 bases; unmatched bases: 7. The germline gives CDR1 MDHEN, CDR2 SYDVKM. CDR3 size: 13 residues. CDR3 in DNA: TGTGCCAGCAGTTATCAGGGGGTTGAAGGCTACACCTTC. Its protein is CASSYQGVEGYTF.

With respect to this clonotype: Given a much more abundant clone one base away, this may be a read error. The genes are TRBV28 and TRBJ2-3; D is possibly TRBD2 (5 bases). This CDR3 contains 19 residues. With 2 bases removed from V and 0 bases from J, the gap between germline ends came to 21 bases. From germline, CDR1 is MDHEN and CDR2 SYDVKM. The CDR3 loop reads CASSLRLVGALVSTDTQYF. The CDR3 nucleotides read TGTGCCAGCAGTTTACGGCTAGTGGGAGCCCTCGTTAGCACAGATACGCAGTATTTT.

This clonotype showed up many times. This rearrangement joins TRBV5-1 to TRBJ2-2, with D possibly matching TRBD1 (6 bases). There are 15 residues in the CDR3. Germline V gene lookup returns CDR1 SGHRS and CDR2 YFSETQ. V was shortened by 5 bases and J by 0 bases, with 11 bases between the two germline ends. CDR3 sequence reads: CASSTGTTNTGELFF. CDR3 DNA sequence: TGCGCCAGCAGTACCGGGACAACGAACACCGGGGAGCTGTTTTTT.

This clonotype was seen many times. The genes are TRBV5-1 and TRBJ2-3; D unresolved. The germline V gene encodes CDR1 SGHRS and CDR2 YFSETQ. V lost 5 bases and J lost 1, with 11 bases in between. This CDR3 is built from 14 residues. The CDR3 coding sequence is TGCGCCAGCAGTTTCAGTCAGCGCACAGATACGCAGTATTTT. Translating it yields CASSFSQRTDTQYF.

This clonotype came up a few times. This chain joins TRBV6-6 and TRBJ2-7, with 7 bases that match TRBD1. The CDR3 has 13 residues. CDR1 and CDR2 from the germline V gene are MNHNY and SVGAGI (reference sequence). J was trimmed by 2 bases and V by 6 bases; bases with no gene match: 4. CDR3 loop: CASRAGTAYEQYF. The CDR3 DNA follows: TGTGCCAGCAGAGCCGGGACAGCCTACGAGCAGTACTTC.

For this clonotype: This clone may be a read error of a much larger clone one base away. The CDR3 spells CASSIVRTVELFF. The CDR3 DNA is TGTGCCAGTAGTATAGTCCGCACCGTGGAGCTGTTTTTT. This chain joins TRBV19 and TRBJ2-2; D is unresolved. From germline, CDR1 is LNHDA and CDR2 SQIVND (reference sequence). The CDR3 spans 13 residues.

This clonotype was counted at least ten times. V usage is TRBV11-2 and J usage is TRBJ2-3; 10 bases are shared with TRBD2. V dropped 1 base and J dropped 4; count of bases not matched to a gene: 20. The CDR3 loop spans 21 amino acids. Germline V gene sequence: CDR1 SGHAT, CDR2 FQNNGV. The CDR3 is CASSLVVPLPRLAGDADTQYF. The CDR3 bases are TGTGCCAGCAGCTTAGTAGTACCTCTCCCCCGTCTAGCGGGAGACGCAGATACGCAGTATTTT.

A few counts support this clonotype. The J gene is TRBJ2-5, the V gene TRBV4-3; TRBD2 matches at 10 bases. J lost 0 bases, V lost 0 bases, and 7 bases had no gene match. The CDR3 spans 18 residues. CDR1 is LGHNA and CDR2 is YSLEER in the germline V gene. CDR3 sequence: CASSQDWVAGGYQETQYF. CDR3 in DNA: TGCGCCAGCAGCCAAGATTGGGTAGCGGGGGGCTACCAAGAGACCCAGTACTTC.

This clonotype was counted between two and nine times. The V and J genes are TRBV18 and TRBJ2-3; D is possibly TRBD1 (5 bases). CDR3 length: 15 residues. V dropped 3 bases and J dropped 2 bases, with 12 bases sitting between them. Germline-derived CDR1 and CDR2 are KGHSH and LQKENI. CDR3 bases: TGTGCCAGCTCACCCCAGGGTACCTACACAGATACGCAGTATTTT. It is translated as CASSPQGTYTDTQYF.

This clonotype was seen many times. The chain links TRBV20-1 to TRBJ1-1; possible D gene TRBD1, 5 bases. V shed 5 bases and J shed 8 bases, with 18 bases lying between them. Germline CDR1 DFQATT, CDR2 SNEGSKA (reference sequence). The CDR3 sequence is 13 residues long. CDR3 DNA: TGCAGTGCTTGCGACAGACCCGGGTCCGAAGCTTTCTTT. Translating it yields CSACDRPGSEAFF.

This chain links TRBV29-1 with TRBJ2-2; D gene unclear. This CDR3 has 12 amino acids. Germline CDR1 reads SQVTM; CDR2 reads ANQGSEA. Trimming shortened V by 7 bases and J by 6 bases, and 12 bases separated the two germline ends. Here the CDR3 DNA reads TGCAGCGCTGTAAGGGCCCCCGGGGAGCTGTTTTTT. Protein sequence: CSAVRAPGELFF.

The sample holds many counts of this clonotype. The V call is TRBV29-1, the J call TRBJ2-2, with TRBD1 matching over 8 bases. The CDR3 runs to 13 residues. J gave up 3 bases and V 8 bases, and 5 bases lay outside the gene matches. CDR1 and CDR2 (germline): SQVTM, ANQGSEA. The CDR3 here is CSMRTGYTGELFF. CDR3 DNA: TGCAGCATGAGGACAGGGTACACCGGGGAGCTGTTTTTT.